This TCR beta chain was documented in a study of a mutant IDH1 vaccine in newly diagnosed glioma. Study background: Treated individuals were approximately 60% male and around 38% female, averaging roughly 39 years of age. Previous treatment comprised radiotherapy, temozolomide, or both, mostly both.

Time point: baseline, week 1 (first vaccination visit). Treatment: pre-vaccination baseline after standard-of-care therapy. Assay: immunoSEQ multiplex PCR; the TCRdb copy retains only in-frame clones and omits some. In the table there are 75,000 to 100,000 clones, over 75% of which are singletons. This CDR3 is 11 amino acids long. The V end was cut by 1 base, the J end by 9 bases, with 7 bases between. Germline V CDR1 and CDR2: GTSNPN, SVGIG (reference sequence). This chain uses TRBV30 with TRBJ2-1; TRBD2 is a possible D gene (6 bases). This sequence was found in a man aged 40-55 years with glioma. Some clones in this sample may be carry-over from other donors' samples. The sequencing used PBMCs, collected from a glioma patient treated with radiotherapy, temozolomide or both. The CDR3 is CAWSAGGEQFF. CDR3 DNA sequence: TGTGCCTGGAGTGCCGGGGGTGAGCAGTTCTTC.